This T cell receptor (beta chain) comes out of a study of cytomegalovirus exposure and HLA in healthy donors. Overall study findings and caveats: Analysis performed later found 16,951 TCR beta sequences associated with HLA alleles at 0.05 false discovery rate. A later analysis linked a missense DCLRE1C variant to TCR beta V- and J-gene trimming.

Germline V gene data show CDR1 as MNHEY and CDR2 as SMNVEV (reference sequence). The CDR3 has 16 amino acids. V lost 6 bases to trimming and J lost 6 bases; unmatched junction nucleotides: 11. With regard to this clone: Its antigen remains unknown.

This PCR relied on a set of 60 Vbeta primers and 13 Jbeta primers. Sequenced by immunoSEQ multiplex PCR; TCRdb stores in-frame clones only, minus some. The repertoire holds 150,000 to 200,000 clones, with 76% as singletons. The rearrangement joins TRBV27 to TRBJ2-3; 11 positions match TRBD2. The sample consisted of PBMCs. The TCR sequence derives from a woman in her 30s in good health and CMV-seropositive. CDR3: CASSTPLAGGLDTQYF. In nucleotides, the CDR3 is TGTGCCAGCAGCACCCCTTTAGCGGGGGGGCTGGATACGCAGTATTTT.